Listed below are T cell receptor beta chains from one sample, sequenced in a study of beta chain features in type 1 diabetes. Libraries were prepared by immunoSEQ multiplex PCR; TCRdb keeps only in-frame clonotypes and omits some of them. The repertoire includes 250,000 to 350,000 clones, 12% to 15% of them detected once, and 6.7% sits in the top ten. The specimen sequenced was central memory CD4+ T cells from blood. These receptors came from a man aged 25 to 40 in good health. Both conserved end residues are part of each CDR3. The order of the fields is D gene, V gene, clone size, J gene, CDR3 DNA, CDR3 protein. The D gene is left open where the match is weak. Clone sizes are given selectively: once, few, many, or a class where the clone is expanded.

d_gene: .; v_gene: TRBV7-7; abundance: .; j_gene: TRBJ2-2; CDR3nt: TGTGCTAGCAGCTTAAGGACTATGAACACCGGGGAGCTGTTTTTT; CDR3aa: CASSLRTMNTGELFF
d_gene: TRBD1; v_gene: TRBV27; abundance: few; j_gene: TRBJ2-5; CDR3nt: TGTGCCAGCAGTTTACGGACAGGGTTACAGACCCAGTACTTC; CDR3aa: CASSLRTGLQTQYF
d_gene: .; v_gene: TRBV6-6; abundance: few; j_gene: TRBJ1-1; CDR3nt: TGTGCCAGCTCGAAGAGGGGGGTTGAGGACACTGAAGCTTTCTTT; CDR3aa: CASSKRGVEDTEAFF
d_gene: TRBD2; v_gene: TRBV27; abundance: .; j_gene: TRBJ2-1; CDR3nt: TGTGCCAGCAGTTCGGGTAGCGGGAGGGCCAACAATGAGCAGTTCTTC; CDR3aa: CASSSGSGRANNEQFF
d_gene: .; v_gene: TRBV10-2; abundance: few; j_gene: TRBJ2-1; CDR3nt: TGCGCCAGCAGCGAGGAGGCAGGGTCGTCGTTCTTC; CDR3aa: CASSEEAGSSFF
d_gene: .; v_gene: TRBV11-3; abundance: few; j_gene: TRBJ1-1; CDR3nt: TGTGCCAGCAGCTTAGGGCCCCCAAGTGAAGCTTTCTTT; CDR3aa: CASSLGPPSEAFF
d_gene: TRBD1; v_gene: TRBV18; abundance: .; j_gene: TRBJ2-5; CDR3nt: TGTGCCAGCTCAAGGACAGGGGGCTTGGAGACCCAGTACTTC; CDR3aa: CASSRTGGLETQYF
d_gene: TRBD1; v_gene: TRBV5-4; abundance: .; j_gene: TRBJ2-5; CDR3nt: TGTGCCAGCAGCCAGGGGACACAGGGACAGGAGACCCAGTACTTC; CDR3aa: CASSQGTQGQETQYF
d_gene: .; v_gene: TRBV7-2; abundance: .; j_gene: TRBJ2-2; CDR3nt: TGCGCCAGCAGCCAAGGATCGGGACGGTTGAACACCGGGGAGCTGTTTTTT; CDR3aa: CASSQGSGRLNTGELFF
d_gene: .; v_gene: TRBV21-1; abundance: many; j_gene: TRBJ2-7; CDR3nt: TGTGCCAGCAGGAGCCGGTCGGGTATCCACGAGCAGTACTTC; CDR3aa: CASRSRSGIHEQYF
d_gene: .; v_gene: TRBV2; abundance: .; j_gene: TRBJ2-7; CDR3nt: TGTGCCAGCAGTGTTGGATCACTCTACGAGCAGTACTTC; CDR3aa: CASSVGSLYEQYF
d_gene: TRBD2; v_gene: TRBV7-4; abundance: .; j_gene: TRBJ2-1; CDR3nt: TGTGCCAGCAGCTTAGCCCTGCTAGCGGGAGGCTACAATGAGCAGTTCTTC; CDR3aa: CASSLALLAGGYNEQFF
d_gene: TRBD2; v_gene: TRBV5-6; abundance: .; j_gene: TRBJ2-1; CDR3nt: TGTGCCAGCAGCCGGGCTAGCGGGGACAATGAGCAGTTCTTC; CDR3aa: CASSRASGDNEQFF
d_gene: .; v_gene: TRBV18; abundance: .; j_gene: TRBJ2-3; CDR3nt: TGTGCCAGCTCACGTCGCGGTGACCCGAGCACAGATACGCAGTATTTT; CDR3aa: CASSRRGDPSTDTQYF
d_gene: TRBD2; v_gene: TRBV11-3; abundance: .; j_gene: TRBJ2-3; CDR3nt: TGTGCCAGCAGCCGGGATAGCGGGGAGCCCGAGACGCAGTATTTT; CDR3aa: CASSRDSGEPETQYF
d_gene: .; v_gene: TRBV5-5; abundance: .; j_gene: TRBJ1-1; CDR3nt: TGTGCCAGCGGCTTACTCGGGGAGACTTTCTTT; CDR3aa: CASGLLGETFF
d_gene: .; v_gene: TRBV28; abundance: few; j_gene: TRBJ1-1; CDR3nt: TGTGCCAGCAGTCCCTCCCCGGGGGCGCAAACTGAAGCTTTCTTT; CDR3aa: CASSPSPGAQTEAFF
d_gene: TRBD1; v_gene: TRBV9; abundance: .; j_gene: TRBJ1-4; CDR3nt: TGTGCCAGCAGCGTACGGACAGGATTTAATGAAAAACTGTTTTTT; CDR3aa: CASSVRTGFNEKLFF
d_gene: .; v_gene: TRBV5-1; abundance: .; j_gene: TRBJ2-3; CDR3nt: TGCGCCAGCAGCCCCCGGGGTGGAGGAGTCGATACGCAGTATTTT; CDR3aa: CASSPRGGGVDTQYF
d_gene: .; v_gene: TRBV6-5; abundance: few; j_gene: TRBJ1-1; CDR3nt: TGTGCCAGCAGTCGCTCAGGGAGGGCTGAAGCTTTCTTT; CDR3aa: CASSRSGRAEAFF
d_gene: .; v_gene: TRBV10-3; abundance: .; j_gene: TRBJ2-1; CDR3nt: TGTGCCATCAGTGAGGGGGCCGAAGGTGAGCAGTTCTTC; CDR3aa: CAISEGAEGEQFF
d_gene: .; v_gene: TRBV9; abundance: .; j_gene: TRBJ1-5; CDR3nt: TGTGCCAGCAGCGGACGGGACATCACCTATCAGCCCCAGCATTTT; CDR3aa: CASSGRDITYQPQHF
d_gene: TRBD1; v_gene: TRBV30; abundance: .; j_gene: TRBJ1-6; CDR3nt: TGTGCCTGGGGACAGGGTGGTGATTCACCCCTCCACTTT; CDR3aa: CAWGQGGDSPLHF
d_gene: .; v_gene: TRBV11-3; abundance: .; j_gene: TRBJ2-3; CDR3nt: TGTGCCAGCACCACCCCGGGCCTCAGCACAGATACGCAGTATTTT; CDR3aa: CASTTPGLSTDTQYF
d_gene: .; v_gene: TRBV10-3; abundance: .; j_gene: TRBJ1-1; CDR3nt: TGTGCCATCAGTGAGACACTGAACACTGAAGCTTTCTTT; CDR3aa: CAISETLNTEAFF
d_gene: .; v_gene: TRBV11-2; abundance: few; j_gene: TRBJ2-5; CDR3nt: TGTGCCAGCAGCTTAGGCCCAGAGACCCAGTACTTC; CDR3aa: CASSLGPETQYF
d_gene: .; v_gene: TRBV7-8; abundance: .; j_gene: TRBJ1-2; CDR3nt: TGTGCCAGCAGCCCAGGGAATAGTCCTTTTTACTATGGCTACACCTTC; CDR3aa: CASSPGNSPFYYGYTF
d_gene: .; v_gene: TRBV7-7; abundance: .; j_gene: TRBJ2-1; CDR3nt: TGTGCCAGCGGTTCGGAACTTTACAATGAGCAGTTCTTC; CDR3aa: CASGSELYNEQFF
d_gene: .; v_gene: TRBV21-1; abundance: few; j_gene: TRBJ2-2; CDR3nt: TGTGCCAGCAGCAAAGAAGACAGGGGACCGCTGATAGGGACCGGGGAGCTGTTTTTT; CDR3aa: CASSKEDRGPLIGTGELFF
d_gene: .; v_gene: TRBV7-2; abundance: many; j_gene: TRBJ1-1; CDR3nt: TGTGCCAGCAGCCTGACAGGTGTCACTGAAGCTTTCTTT; CDR3aa: CASSLTGVTEAFF
d_gene: .; v_gene: TRBV27; abundance: many; j_gene: TRBJ1-1; CDR3nt: TGTGCCAGCAGTCGGGGGAAGTCGAGAACTGAAGCTTTCTTT; CDR3aa: CASSRGKSRTEAFF
d_gene: .; v_gene: TRBV6-5; abundance: few; j_gene: TRBJ1-1; CDR3nt: TGTGCCAGCAGTTACGACCGCTTGAACACTGAAGCTTTCTTT; CDR3aa: CASSYDRLNTEAFF
d_gene: TRBD2; v_gene: TRBV5-1; abundance: few; j_gene: TRBJ2-1; CDR3nt: TGCGCCAGCAGCTTGGAAATTAGCGGGAGCGGCAATGAGCAGTTCTTC; CDR3aa: CASSLEISGSGNEQFF
d_gene: .; v_gene: TRBV5-1; abundance: .; j_gene: TRBJ1-1; CDR3nt: TGCGCCAGCAGCTTGGGGTCGGGGAACACTGAAGCTTTCTTT; CDR3aa: CASSLGSGNTEAFF
d_gene: .; v_gene: TRBV2; abundance: .; j_gene: TRBJ1-5; CDR3nt: TGTGCCAGCAGTGAACTGAGAGGGAGGGGGTTGCCCCAGCATTTT; CDR3aa: CASSELRGRGLPQHF
d_gene: .; v_gene: TRBV5-1; abundance: few; j_gene: TRBJ1-1; CDR3nt: TGCGCCAGCAGCTTTGATGGGACCTGGAACACTGAAGCTTTCTTT; CDR3aa: CASSFDGTWNTEAFF
d_gene: .; v_gene: TRBV18; abundance: few; j_gene: TRBJ1-4; CDR3nt: TGTGCCAGCTCACCACGGACGACGGGAGCAAAGCCTAATGAAAAACTGTTTTTT; CDR3aa: CASSPRTTGAKPNEKLFF
d_gene: .; v_gene: TRBV5-4; abundance: few; j_gene: TRBJ2-5; CDR3nt: TGTGCCAGCAGCGTTGGGGACGTCTCTTCTGAGACCCAGTACTTC; CDR3aa: CASSVGDVSSETQYF
d_gene: .; v_gene: TRBV11-2; abundance: .; j_gene: TRBJ2-3; CDR3nt: TGTGCCAGCAGCCTAGCGACTTCTAGCTCGGATACGCAGTATTTT; CDR3aa: CASSLATSSSDTQYF
d_gene: .; v_gene: TRBV7-7; abundance: .; j_gene: TRBJ2-7; CDR3nt: TGTGCCAGCACCCCTAACGAGCAGTACTTC; CDR3aa: CASTPNEQYF
d_gene: TRBD1; v_gene: TRBV5-1; abundance: few; j_gene: TRBJ2-7; CDR3nt: TGCGCCAGCAGCTTCGGACAGGGTTTCAACGAGCAGTACTTC; CDR3aa: CASSFGQGFNEQYF
d_gene: TRBD1; v_gene: TRBV7-2; abundance: .; j_gene: TRBJ1-2; CDR3nt: TGTGCCAGCAGCTTAGCCCAGGGGGCGGCCTATGGCTACACCTTC; CDR3aa: CASSLAQGAAYGYTF
d_gene: .; v_gene: TRBV6-5; abundance: few; j_gene: TRBJ1-5; CDR3nt: TGTGCCAGCAGTCACACAGATCAGCCCCAGCATTTT; CDR3aa: CASSHTDQPQHF
d_gene: .; v_gene: TRBV10-3; abundance: .; j_gene: TRBJ1-2; CDR3nt: TGTGCCACCGACGGCGGCTATGCTAACTATGGCTACACCTTC; CDR3aa: CATDGGYANYGYTF
d_gene: .; v_gene: TRBV5-1; abundance: few; j_gene: TRBJ2-2; CDR3nt: TGCGCCAGCCGTATAGAGGGGACCGGGGAGCTGTTTTTT; CDR3aa: CASRIEGTGELFF
d_gene: .; v_gene: TRBV2; abundance: few; j_gene: TRBJ2-4; CDR3nt: TGTGCCAGCTCCGGGACAAGGGGACCAAACATTCAGTACTTC; CDR3aa: CASSGTRGPNIQYF
d_gene: .; v_gene: TRBV10-3; abundance: few; j_gene: TRBJ2-2; CDR3nt: TGTGCCATCAGTGACATTGGTAAGGGAGGTGGCACCGGGGAGCTGTTTTTT; CDR3aa: CAISDIGKGGGTGELFF
d_gene: .; v_gene: TRBV7-2; abundance: .; j_gene: TRBJ2-5; CDR3nt: TGTGCCAGCATAAGGCAACCAGCGGAAAAGACCCAGTACTTC; CDR3aa: CASIRQPAEKTQYF
d_gene: .; v_gene: TRBV7-9; abundance: few; j_gene: TRBJ2-2; CDR3nt: TGTGCCAGCAGCACTTCAAGGGGTATAGCCGGGGAGCTGTTTTTT; CDR3aa: CASSTSRGIAGELFF
d_gene: .; v_gene: TRBV6-5; abundance: .; j_gene: TRBJ1-2; CDR3nt: TGTGCCAGTTCCCGGTTATTCCCCAACTATGGCTACACCTTC; CDR3aa: CASSRLFPNYGYTF
d_gene: .; v_gene: TRBV19; abundance: few; j_gene: TRBJ2-5; CDR3nt: TGTGCCAGTAGTATGATCTCCGGTCCTGAGTACTTC; CDR3aa: CASSMISGPEYF
d_gene: .; v_gene: TRBV4-3; abundance: .; j_gene: TRBJ1-3; CDR3nt: TGCGCCAGCAGCCAAGATACCGGTTCTGGAAACACCATATATTTT; CDR3aa: CASSQDTGSGNTIYF
d_gene: .; v_gene: TRBV11-3; abundance: few; j_gene: TRBJ2-7; CDR3nt: TGTGCCAGCAGCCCTAGTCCCTACGAGCAGTACTTC; CDR3aa: CASSPSPYEQYF
d_gene: .; v_gene: TRBV28; abundance: .; j_gene: TRBJ2-2; CDR3nt: TGTGCCAGCAGCTATACTACCGGGGAGCTGTTTTTT; CDR3aa: CASSYTTGELFF
d_gene: TRBD1; v_gene: TRBV18; abundance: .; j_gene: TRBJ1-6; CDR3nt: TGTGCCAGCTCACTCCGGGACAGGGATTCACCCCTCCACTTT; CDR3aa: CASSLRDRDSPLHF
d_gene: .; v_gene: TRBV9; abundance: .; j_gene: TRBJ1-1; CDR3nt: TGTGCCAGCAGCGTAGACCCGGGGGGGACTGAAGCTTTCTTT; CDR3aa: CASSVDPGGTEAFF
d_gene: .; v_gene: TRBV5-1; abundance: .; j_gene: TRBJ2-7; CDR3nt: TGCGCCAGCAGCTTGACAGGGCCCTCCTACGAGCAGTACTTC; CDR3aa: CASSLTGPSYEQYF
d_gene: .; v_gene: TRBV29-1; abundance: .; j_gene: TRBJ1-1; CDR3nt: TGCAGCGTTATACACAGGGATACTGAAGCTTTCTTT; CDR3aa: CSVIHRDTEAFF
d_gene: .; v_gene: TRBV15; abundance: .; j_gene: TRBJ1-2; CDR3nt: TGTGCCACCAGCAGAGGAGTCAGCCCATCCTATGGCTACACCTTC; CDR3aa: CATSRGVSPSYGYTF
d_gene: TRBD1; v_gene: TRBV10-3; abundance: .; j_gene: TRBJ2-6; CDR3nt: TGTGCCATCAGGGGACAGGGGACACCCTCTGGGGCCAACGTCCTGACTTTC; CDR3aa: CAIRGQGTPSGANVLTF